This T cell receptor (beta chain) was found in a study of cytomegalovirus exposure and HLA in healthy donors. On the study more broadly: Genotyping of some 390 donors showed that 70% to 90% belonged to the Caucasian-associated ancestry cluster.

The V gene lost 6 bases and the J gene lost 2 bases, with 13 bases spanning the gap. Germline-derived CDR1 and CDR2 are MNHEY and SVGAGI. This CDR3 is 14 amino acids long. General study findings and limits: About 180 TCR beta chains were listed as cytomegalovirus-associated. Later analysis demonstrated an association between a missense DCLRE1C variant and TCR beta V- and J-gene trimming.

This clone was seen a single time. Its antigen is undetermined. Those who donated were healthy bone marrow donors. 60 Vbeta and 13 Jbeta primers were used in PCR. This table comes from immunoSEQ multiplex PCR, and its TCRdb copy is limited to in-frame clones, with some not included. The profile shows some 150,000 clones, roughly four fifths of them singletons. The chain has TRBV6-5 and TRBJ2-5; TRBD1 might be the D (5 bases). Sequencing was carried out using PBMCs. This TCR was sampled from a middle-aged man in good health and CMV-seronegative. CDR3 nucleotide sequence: TGTGCCAGCAGGTTTTTAGGGGCTCAAGAGACCCAGTACTTC. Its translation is CASRFLGAQETQYF.